The rows below give T cell receptor beta chains drawn from one sample of a study of blood T cell repertoires in COVID-19. Clones were sequenced by immunoSEQ multiplex PCR, and TCRdb holds only the in-frame ones, with some missing. This table holds around 200,000 clones, approximately 90% found once. Sequencing was carried out using peripheral blood. The receptors were sampled from a man younger than 35 with active or convalescent COVID-19. Each CDR3 is given with its conserved first and last residue. D genes are given only for firm matches. The size of a clone is reported for some rows only, either as once, few or many, or as a class for expanded clones.

v_call,clone_size,j_call,d_call,cdr3_aa,cdr3_nt
TRBV29-1,NA,TRBJ2-3,TRBD1,CSVAGTGVADTQYF,TGCAGCGTTGCAGGGACAGGGGTGGCAGATACGCAGTATTTT
TRBV20-1,NA,TRBJ2-1,NA,CSASPEREQFF,TGCAGTGCCTCCCCCGAGCGTGAGCAGTTCTTC
TRBV11-1,NA,TRBJ1-2,NA,CASSPDRNYGYTF,TGTGCCAGCAGCCCCGACAGAAACTATGGCTACACCTTC
TRBV7-9,NA,TRBJ2-3,NA,CASSPTARGSTDTQYF,TGTGCCAGCAGCCCTACCGCGAGGGGGAGCACAGATACGCAGTATTTT
TRBV3-1/TRBV3-2,NA,TRBJ2-4,NA,CASSQPGGENIQYF,TGTGCCAGCAGCCAACCTGGAGGGGAAAACATTCAGTACTTC
TRBV7-9,once,TRBJ1-1,NA,CASSLRQQNTEAFF,TGTGCCAGCAGCTTAAGACAGCAGAACACTGAAGCTTTCTTT
TRBV6-5,NA,TRBJ2-3,NA,CASRDGSDTQYF,TGTGCCAGCAGAGACGGGTCAGATACGCAGTATTTT
TRBV11-2,NA,TRBJ2-1,NA,CASRPRVYNEQFF,TGTGCCAGCAGACCGAGGGTTTACAATGAGCAGTTCTTC
TRBV5-4,NA,TRBJ1-4,NA,CASSLRLGANGGEKLFF,TGTGCCAGCAGCTTGCGTCTGGGGGCGAATGGTGGGGAAAAACTGTTTTTT
TRBV6-5,NA,TRBJ1-6,NA,CASSYSPGDYSPLHF,TGTGCCAGCAGTTACTCTCCAGGGGATTATTCACCCCTCCACTTT
TRBV3-1/TRBV3-2,NA,TRBJ1-1,NA,CASSPWQGLGEAFF,TGTGCCAGCAGCCCTTGGCAGGGTTTGGGTGAAGCTTTCTTT
TRBV6-5,few,TRBJ1-4,TRBD1,CASSPTGGEGKLFF,TGTGCCAGCAGCCCGACAGGGGGTGAGGGGAAACTGTTTTTT
TRBV27,NA,TRBJ1-1,NA,CASSLSSVAFTEAFF,TGTGCCAGCAGTTTATCTTCAGTAGCTTTCACTGAAGCTTTCTTT
TRBV9,NA,TRBJ2-1,NA,CASSGPIGRETYNEQFF,TGTGCCAGCAGCGGCCCCATCGGGCGGGAAACATACAATGAGCAGTTCTTC
TRBV27,NA,TRBJ2-1,NA,CASSLISQREQFF,TGTGCCAGCAGTTTAATTTCGCAGAGGGAGCAGTTCTTC
TRBV20-1,NA,TRBJ1-1,NA,CSASSFGDTEAFF,TGCAGTGCTAGTAGCTTCGGGGACACTGAAGCTTTCTTT
TRBV7-3,once,TRBJ2-2,NA,CASSFGGPDGELFF,TGTGCCAGCAGCTTTGGAGGGCCGGACGGGGAGCTGTTTTTT
TRBV11-3,NA,TRBJ2-7,NA,CASSLEHQSYEQYF,TGTGCCAGCAGCTTAGAGCACCAGTCCTACGAGCAGTACTTC
TRBV6-5,NA,TRBJ2-1,NA,CASGPGNEQFF,TGTGCCAGCGGCCCGGGGAATGAGCAGTTCTTC
TRBV28,NA,TRBJ1-4,TRBD1,CASSLSRGLNEKLFF,TGTGCCAGCAGTTTAAGTAGGGGGCTTAATGAAAAACTGTTTTTT
TRBV19,NA,TRBJ1-4,NA,CASSTLTAGEREKLFF,TGTGCCAGTAGTACTCTCACCGCAGGGGAGCGGGAAAAACTGTTTTTT
TRBV10-3,NA,TRBJ1-2,NA,CAILGGDRYGYTF,TGTGCCATCCTTGGTGGAGATCGCTATGGCTACACCTTC
TRBV29-1,NA,TRBJ2-1,TRBD1,CSGTGRFLNEQFF,TGCAGCGGGACAGGGAGGTTTCTCAATGAGCAGTTCTTC
TRBV5-5,once,TRBJ2-7,NA,CASSPGTRVGEQYF,TGTGCCAGCAGCCCCGGGACACGGGTGGGCGAGCAGTACTTC
TRBV9,NA,TRBJ1-1,NA,CASSAGVENTEAFF,TGTGCCAGCAGCGCGGGTGTGGAAAACACTGAAGCTTTCTTT
TRBV27,NA,TRBJ1-4,TRBD1,CASSGTGTGLEKLFF,TGTGCCAGCAGCGGGACCGGGACAGGGCTCGAAAAACTGTTTTTT
TRBV7-6,once,TRBJ2-1,NA,CASSPGLTQFF,TGTGCCAGCAGCCCCGGACTGACGCAGTTCTTC
TRBV18,NA,TRBJ2-5,TRBD1,CASSAGQGPETQYF,TGTGCCAGCTCGGCTGGACAGGGGCCAGAGACCCAGTACTTC
TRBV28,NA,TRBJ1-1,NA,CASSFGPYTEAFF,TGTGCCAGCAGTTTTGGGCCCTACACTGAAGCTTTCTTT